The 18 T cell receptor beta chains below all came from one sample that was sequenced in a study of T-cell reconstitution after alpha-beta-depleted transplantation in children (dated by TCRdb to 2016 to 2017). Library preparation used PCR. Sequencing took place on an Illumina HiSeq 2500. To normalize quantification of the TCRbeta repertoire, the TCR libraries were built with molecular barcoding that relied on unique molecular identifiers. TCRdb trimmed the raw reads at Q25, called clones with MiXCR and kept productive beta chains. CDR3 protein sequences are deduplicated, and each keeps its most common genes and DNA. This sample holds about 640,000 distinct CDR3 sequences; around 17% were observed only once. The ten largest clonotypes hold approximately 1% of the sample. The material was PBMCs from the stem cell graft donor, obtained from the stem cell graft. The receptors were sampled from a human donor who donated a stem cell graft to a child with acute myeloid leukemia.

The gene calls are TRBV27 and TRBJ1-5, with D perhaps TRBD1 (5 bases). From germline, CDR1 is MNHEY and CDR2 SMNVEV (reference sequence). The CDR3 totals 15 residues. V lost 0 bases to trimming and J lost 4 bases, with 10 bases between them. CDR3 in amino acids: CASSLSGTGNQPQHF. CDR3 bases: TGTGCCAGCAGTTTATCCGGGACGGGGAATCAGCCCCAGCATTTT.

V usage is TRBV30 and J usage is TRBJ2-2; 7 bases map to TRBD1. Unmatched junction bases numbered 8, after V lost 7 bases and J lost 0 bases. The CDR3 covers 15 residues. Germline CDR1 GTSNPN, CDR2 SVGIG (reference sequence). CDR3 nucleotides: TGTGCCTCCCGGACAGGAGCTACGAACACCGGGGAGCTGTTTTTT. Protein sequence: CASRTGATNTGELFF.

About this clonotype: A read error may produce the germline difference seen at one junction end. The chain joins TRBV4-2 to TRBJ2-5; 13 nucleotides match TRBD2. CDR3 length: 16 residues. From germline, CDR1 is LGHNA and CDR2 YNFKEQ. The CDR3: CASSYGTSGVRETHYF. CDR3 sequence (DNA): TGTGCCAGCAGCTACGGGACTAGCGGGGTTAGAGAGACCCACTACTTC.

This clonotype was picked up many times. The rearrangement uses TRBV20-1 and TRBJ2-3, with a weak D call TRBD2 (6 bases). This CDR3 comprises 14 residues. The V end was cut by 3 bases, the J end by 1 base, with 11 bases between. The germline gives CDR1 DFQATT, CDR2 SNEGSKA (reference sequence). The CDR3 DNA follows: TGCAGTGCTAGCCTCTCGGGGGGCACAGATACGCAGTATTTT. It yields the protein CSASLSGGTDTQYF.

About this clonotype: This may come from a read error, since a much larger clone is one base off. CDR3 residues: CASSLVGTWEYEQYF. The DNA of the CDR3 is TGTGCCAGCAGCTTGGTCGGGACATGGGAATACGAGCAGTACTTC. The chain carries TRBV5-5 and TRBJ2-7; D is perhaps TRBD1 (6 bases). The CDR3 spans 15 residues. V shed 0 bases and J shed 4 bases, with 14 bases lying between them. CDR1 and CDR2 from the germline V gene are SGHKS and YYEKEE (reference sequence).

This rearrangement joins TRBV9 to TRBJ1-4; the D gene is possibly TRBD1 (5 bases). V was shortened by 4 bases and J by 8 bases, with 12 bases between the two germline ends. Germline values: CDR1 SGDLS, CDR2 YYNGEE. The CDR3 loop spans 13 amino acids. The CDR3 spells CASSLGPGEKLFF. In nucleotides, the CDR3 is TGTGCCAGCAGCCTGGGACCGGGGGAAAAACTGTTTTTT.

The V call is TRBV20-1, the J call TRBJ2-5; D remains ambiguous. The CDR3 extends over 21 amino acids. Germline V gene sequence: CDR1 DFQATT, CDR2 SNEGSKA (reference sequence). With 0 bases removed from V and 2 bases from J, the gap between germline ends came to 31 bases. CDR3: CSARETPLALAPNTKQETQYF. CDR3 coding DNA: TGCAGTGCTAGAGAGACCCCCCTGGCACTCGCACCGAACACTAAGCAAGAGACCCAGTACTTC.

V usage is TRBV28 and J usage is TRBJ2-5; 7 bases agree with TRBD1. This CDR3 spans 14 amino acids. Losses at the gene ends were 6 bases for V and 3 bases for J; bases not matched to a gene: 7. CDR1 and CDR2 (germline): MDHEN, SYDVKM. The CDR3 DNA follows: TGTGCCAGCAGCGACGCCACAGGGGAAGAGACCCAGTACTTC. This sequence encodes CASSDATGEETQYF.

The V gene is TRBV28, the J gene TRBJ1-5, with a possible D match to TRBD1 (5 bases). CDR1 is MDHEN, CDR2 SYDVKM, per germline. The CDR3 consists of 14 residues. Trimming stripped 5 bases from V and 4 bases from J, with 12 bases between. CDR3 region: CASSMGPRNQPQHF. CDR3 in DNA: TGTGCCAGCAGTATGGGGCCGAGAAATCAGCCCCAGCATTTT.

The chain recombines TRBV5-1 with TRBJ2-1, with a tentative D call TRBD1 (5 bases). Trimming removed 7 bases from V and 5 bases from J, with 10 bases in between. The CDR3 consists of 12 residues. The germline V gene has CDR1 SGHRS and CDR2 YFSETQ. The CDR3 reads CASGQPHNEQFF. The DNA of the CDR3 is TGCGCCAGCGGACAACCACACAATGAGCAGTTCTTC.

This clonotype was observed many times. CDR3: CSASRGGRGANVLTF. In nucleotides, the CDR3 is TGCAGTGCTAGCCGTGGGGGGCGTGGGGCCAACGTCCTGACTTTC. The rearrangement joins TRBV20-1 to TRBJ2-6; tentatively, D is TRBD1 or TRBD2 (6 bases each). Germline V gene sequence: CDR1 DFQATT, CDR2 SNEGSKA (reference sequence). V lost 3 bases and J lost 3, with 12 bases in between. This CDR3 spans 15 amino acids.

This clonotype was observed a handful of times. V gene TRBV5-1 combines with J gene TRBJ1-2, with TRBD1 identical over 8 bases. The CDR3 runs 17 residues. The V and J ends lost 1 base and 8 bases, in that order; junction bases with no gene match: 16. The germline V gene encodes CDR1 SGHRS and CDR2 YFSETQ. CDR3 DNA sequence: TGCGCCAGCAGCTTGTCAGGGGCGAAACAGGGGGAGTACGGCTACACCTTC. Protein product: CASSLSGAKQGEYGYTF.

At least ten counts were recorded for this clonotype. This chain links TRBV5-1 with TRBJ2-1; the match to TRBD2 covers 8 bases. The V and J ends lost 5 bases and 2 bases, in that order; junction bases with no gene match: 6. There are 15 residues in the CDR3. Germline CDR1 is SGHRS and CDR2 is YFSETQ. CDR3 in DNA: TGCGCCAGCAGACGGAGCGGGGGTACCTACAATGAGCAGTTCTTC. Protein product: CASRRSGGTYNEQFF.

The chain uses TRBV24-1 and TRBJ2-2, with D possibly matching TRBD1 (6 bases). CDR1 KGHDR and CDR2 SFDVKD come from the germline V gene. The V gene lost 4 bases and the J gene lost 5 bases, with 22 bases spanning the gap. This CDR3 comprises 18 residues. The CDR3 region has the DNA TGTGCCACCAGTGACACTTATCGGGACATCCAAAAAACCGGGGAGCTGTTTTTT. It translates to CATSDTYRDIQKTGELFF.

This clonotype was picked up a small number of times. This CDR3 is CASSYQGSTYGYTF. The CDR3 DNA follows: TGTGCCAGCAGTTACCAGGGTTCAACCTATGGCTACACCTTC. The V call is TRBV6-2 or TRBV6-3, the J call TRBJ1-2; weak D call: TRBD1 (5 bases). The CDR3 contains 14 residues. Germline CDR1 MNHEY, CDR2 SVGEGT. V lost 2 bases, J lost 4 bases, and 11 bases lay in between.

The rearrangement joins TRBV7-9 to TRBJ1-1; D is uncertain. V was pared by 2 bases and J by 11 bases, with 9 bases between. The V gene's germline CDR1 is SEHNR and CDR2 FQNEAQ (reference sequence). The length of the CDR3 is 11 residues. This chain's CDR3 is CASSLKGWAFF. The CDR3 DNA is TGTGCCAGCAGCTTAAAGGGTTGGGCTTTCTTT.

V gene TRBV7-9 combines with J gene TRBJ1-5; D may be TRBD1 (6 bases). The CDR3 is 14 residues long. Trimming took 6 bases from V and 2 from J, leaving 11 bases between them. Germline V CDR1 and CDR2: SEHNR, FQNEAQ (reference sequence). This CDR3 reads CASSSGVGNQPQHF. CDR3 DNA: TGTGCCAGCAGTTCAGGGGTGGGCAATCAGCCCCAGCATTTT.

This clonotype occurred many times. The V gene is TRBV20-1, the J gene TRBJ2-2; possibly TRBD1 for D (6 bases). Germline V CDR1 and CDR2: DFQATT, SNEGSKA (reference sequence). V was shortened by 5 bases and J by 10 bases, with 14 bases between the two germline ends. This CDR3 spans 12 amino acids. CDR3 protein: CSASITGQELFF. CDR3 bases: TGCAGTGCTTCCATTACAGGGCAGGAGCTGTTTTTT.